This T cell receptor (beta chain) was recovered during a study of T cell repertoires in cytomegalovirus infection. On the study more broadly: CMV infection plus the matching HLA type was flagged by public TCR beta signatures. Study-level points and caveats: Summed public TCR beta family frequency identified CMV carriers bearing the relevant HLA.

This CDR3 has 15 amino acids. The germline V gene encodes CDR1 SGHTA and CDR2 FQGNSA. V dropped 5 bases and J dropped 3; count of bases not matched to a gene: 8. This clonotype was picked up many times. Its antigen is undetermined. TCRdb re-called the reads through MiXCR, storing one row per CDR3 protein. The repertoire has about 770,000 distinct CDR3 sequences, almost 30% of them found once; the top ten carry roughly 13%. The receptor was isolated from a human donor in good health (CMV status not recorded). Some clones in this sample may be carry-over from other donors' samples. V gene TRBV7-2 combines with J gene TRBJ2-3; 7 bases line up with TRBD2. The sequenced sample was cultured CD8+ T cells from PBMCs, obtained from culture after CMV antigen stimulation. The CDR3 loop reads CASSQAGGRTDTQYF. The CDR3 DNA reads as TGTGCCAGCAGCCAGGCCGGCGGGAGAACAGATACGCAGTATTTT. Full variable domain (outside the CDR3, taken from reference TRBV7-2 and TRBJ2-3): GAGVSQSPSNKVTEKGKDVELRCDPISGHTALYWYRQSLGQGLEFLIYFQGNSAPDKSGLPSDRFSAERTGGSVSTLTIQRTQQEDSAVYLCASSQAGGRTDTQYFGPGTRLTVL.